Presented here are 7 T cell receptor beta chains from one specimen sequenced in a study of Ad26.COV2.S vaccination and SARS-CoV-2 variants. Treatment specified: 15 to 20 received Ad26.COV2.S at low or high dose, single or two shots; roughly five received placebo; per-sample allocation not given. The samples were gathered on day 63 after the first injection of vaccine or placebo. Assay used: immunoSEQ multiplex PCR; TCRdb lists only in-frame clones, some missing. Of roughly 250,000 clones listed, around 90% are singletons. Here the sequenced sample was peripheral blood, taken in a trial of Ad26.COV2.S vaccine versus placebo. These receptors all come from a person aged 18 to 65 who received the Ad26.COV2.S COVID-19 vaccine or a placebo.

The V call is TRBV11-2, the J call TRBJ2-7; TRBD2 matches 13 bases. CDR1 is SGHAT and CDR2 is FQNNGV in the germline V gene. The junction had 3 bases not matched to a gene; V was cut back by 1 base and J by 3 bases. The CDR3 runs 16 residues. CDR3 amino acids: CASSLARTSGSYEQYV. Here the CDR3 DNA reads TGTGCCAGCAGCTTAGCACGGACTAGCGGGAGCTACGAGCAGTACGTC.

The CDR3 loop is CASSARENYGYTF. DNA for the CDR3: TGTGCCAGCAGTGCCAGGGAGAACTATGGCTACACCTTC. The genes are TRBV25-1 and TRBJ1-2, with TRBD1 as a possible D gene (5 bases). Trimming removed 4 bases at V and 2 bases at J, with 8 bases between. The CDR3 spans 13 residues. The germline gives CDR1 MGHDK, CDR2 SYGVNS.

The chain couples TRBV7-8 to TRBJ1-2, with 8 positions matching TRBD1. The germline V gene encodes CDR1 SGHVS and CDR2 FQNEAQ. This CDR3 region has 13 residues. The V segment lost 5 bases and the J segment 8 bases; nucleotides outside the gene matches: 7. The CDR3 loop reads CASSTRQGSGYTF. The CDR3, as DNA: TGTGCCAGCAGCACTCGACAGGGGTCCGGCTACACCTTC.

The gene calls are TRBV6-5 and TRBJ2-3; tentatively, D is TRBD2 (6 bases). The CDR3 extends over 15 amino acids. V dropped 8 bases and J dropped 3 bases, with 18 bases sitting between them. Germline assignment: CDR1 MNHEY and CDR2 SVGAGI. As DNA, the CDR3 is TGTGCCAGCGTTGCGACTAGTTTCAGAACAGATACGCAGTATTTT. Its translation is CASVATSFRTDTQYF.

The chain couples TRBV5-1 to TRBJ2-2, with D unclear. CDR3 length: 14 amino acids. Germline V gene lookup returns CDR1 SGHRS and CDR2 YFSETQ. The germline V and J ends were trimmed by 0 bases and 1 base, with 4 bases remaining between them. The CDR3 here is CASSLELNTGELFF. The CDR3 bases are TGCGCCAGCAGCTTGGAGCTGAACACCGGGGAGCTGTTTTTT.

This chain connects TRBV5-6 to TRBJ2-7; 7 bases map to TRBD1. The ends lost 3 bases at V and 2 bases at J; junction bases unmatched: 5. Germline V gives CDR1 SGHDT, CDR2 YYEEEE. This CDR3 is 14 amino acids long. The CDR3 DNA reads TGTGCCAGCAGCTCCCGGGACAGAACCTACGAGCAGTACGTC. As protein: CASSSRDRTYEQYV.

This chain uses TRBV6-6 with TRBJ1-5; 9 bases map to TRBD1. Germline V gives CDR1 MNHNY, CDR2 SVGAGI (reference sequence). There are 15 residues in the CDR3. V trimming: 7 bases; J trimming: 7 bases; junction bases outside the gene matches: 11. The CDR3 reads CASNEGQGRGQPQHF. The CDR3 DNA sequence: TGTGCCAGCAACGAGGGACAGGGTCGTGGGCAGCCCCAGCATTTT.